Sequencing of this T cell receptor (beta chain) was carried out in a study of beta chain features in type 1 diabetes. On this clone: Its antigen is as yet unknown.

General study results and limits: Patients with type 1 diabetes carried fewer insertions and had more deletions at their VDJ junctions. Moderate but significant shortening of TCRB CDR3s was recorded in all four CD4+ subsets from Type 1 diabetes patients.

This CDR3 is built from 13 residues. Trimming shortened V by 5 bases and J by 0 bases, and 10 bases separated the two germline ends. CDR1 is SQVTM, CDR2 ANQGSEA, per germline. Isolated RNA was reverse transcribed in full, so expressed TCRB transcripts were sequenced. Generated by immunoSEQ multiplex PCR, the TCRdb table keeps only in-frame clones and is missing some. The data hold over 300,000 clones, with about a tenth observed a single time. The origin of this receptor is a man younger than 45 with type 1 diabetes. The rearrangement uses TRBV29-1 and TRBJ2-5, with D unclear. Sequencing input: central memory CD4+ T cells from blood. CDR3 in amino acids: CSVNTDYQETQYF. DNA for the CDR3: TGCAGCGTTAATACTGACTACCAAGAGACCCAGTACTTC. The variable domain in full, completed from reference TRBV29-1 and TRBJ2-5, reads SAVISQKPSRDICQRGTSLTIQCQVDSQVTMMFWYRQQPGQSLTLIATANQGSEATYESGFVIDKFPISRPNLTFSTLTVSNMSPEDSSIYLCSVNTDYQETQYFGPGTRLLVL.